The T cell receptor beta chain under discussion was sequenced for a study of patients and donors after allogeneic stem cell transplantation. This clonotype was counted many times. TCRdb processed the RT-PCR reads anew with MiXCR; each CDR3 protein has one entry. This table has tens of thousands of distinct CDR3 sequences, 4.5% to 5% appearing once. The ends were cut back, 0 bases at V and 8 bases at J, with 10 bases in the middle. This CDR3 has 14 amino acids. CDR1 is MGHRA, CDR2 YSYEKL, per germline. What was sequenced was blood, either unsorted or a sorted T cell fraction (not recorded which). This chain links TRBV4-1 with TRBJ1-4; D unclear. The origin of this receptor is a human donor who was either an allogeneic HSCT recipient or a stem cell or donor lymphocyte infusion donor (not recorded which). It is not recorded whose cells these are; they may come from a transplant donor. The CDR3 DNA reads as TGCGCCAGCAGCCAAGATCGCGACAAGGAAAAACTGTTTTTT. Protein product: CASSQDRDKEKLFF.